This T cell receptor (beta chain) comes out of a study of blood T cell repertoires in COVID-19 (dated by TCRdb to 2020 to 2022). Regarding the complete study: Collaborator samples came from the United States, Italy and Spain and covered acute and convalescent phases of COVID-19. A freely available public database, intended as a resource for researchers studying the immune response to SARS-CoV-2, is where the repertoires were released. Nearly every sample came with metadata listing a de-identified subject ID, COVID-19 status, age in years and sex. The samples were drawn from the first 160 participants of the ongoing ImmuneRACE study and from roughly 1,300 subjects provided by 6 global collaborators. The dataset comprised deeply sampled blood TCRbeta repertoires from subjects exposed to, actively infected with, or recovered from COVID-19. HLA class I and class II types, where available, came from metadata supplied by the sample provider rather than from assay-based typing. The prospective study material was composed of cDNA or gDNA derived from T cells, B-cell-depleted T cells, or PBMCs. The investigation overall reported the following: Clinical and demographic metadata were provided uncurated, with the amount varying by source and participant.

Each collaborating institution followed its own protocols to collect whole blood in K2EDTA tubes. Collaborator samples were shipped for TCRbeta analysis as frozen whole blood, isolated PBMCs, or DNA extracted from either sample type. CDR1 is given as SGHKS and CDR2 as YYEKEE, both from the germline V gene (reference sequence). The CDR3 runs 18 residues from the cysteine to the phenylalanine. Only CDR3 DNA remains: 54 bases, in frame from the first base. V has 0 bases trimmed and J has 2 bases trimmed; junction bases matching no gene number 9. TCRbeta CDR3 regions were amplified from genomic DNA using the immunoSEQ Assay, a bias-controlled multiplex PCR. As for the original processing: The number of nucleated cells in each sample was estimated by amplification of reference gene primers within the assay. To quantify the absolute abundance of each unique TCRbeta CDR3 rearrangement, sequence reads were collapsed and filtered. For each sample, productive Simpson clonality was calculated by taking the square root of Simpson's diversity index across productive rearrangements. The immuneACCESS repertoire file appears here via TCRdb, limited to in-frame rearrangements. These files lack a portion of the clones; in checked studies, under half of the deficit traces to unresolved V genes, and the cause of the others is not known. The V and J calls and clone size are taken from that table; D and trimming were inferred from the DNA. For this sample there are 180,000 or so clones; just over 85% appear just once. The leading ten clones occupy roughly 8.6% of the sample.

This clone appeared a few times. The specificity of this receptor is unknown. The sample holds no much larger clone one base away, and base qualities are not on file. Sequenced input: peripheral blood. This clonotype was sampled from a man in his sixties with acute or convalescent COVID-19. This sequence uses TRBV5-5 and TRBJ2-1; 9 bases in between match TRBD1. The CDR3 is CASSLGGTRDRAYNEQFF. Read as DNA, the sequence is TGTGCCAGCAGCTTGGGGGGGACCCGGGACAGGGCCTACAATGAGCAGTTCTTC. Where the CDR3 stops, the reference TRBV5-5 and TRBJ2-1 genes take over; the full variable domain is DAGVTQSPTHLIKTRGQQVTLRCSPISGHKSVSWYQQVLGQGPQFIFQYYEKEERGRGNFPDRFSARQFPNYSSELNVNALLLGDSALYLCASSLGGTRDRAYNEQFFGPGTRLTVL.